Listed below are T cell receptor beta chains from one sample, sequenced in a study of early T cells in non-severe SARS-CoV-2 infection. TCRdb re-derived calls from the 5' RACE reads in MiXCR, one entry per CDR3 protein. This table holds over 90,000 distinct CDR3 sequences, about 12% found once. Sample: whole blood, taken at baseline. These receptors were obtained from an adult who was a healthcare worker with PCR-confirmed SARS-CoV-2 infection or an uninfected control (not recorded which). Both conserved end residues are part of each CDR3. Each record gives: CDR3 length, V gene, J gene, clone size, D gene, CDR3 protein, CDR3 DNA. A D gene is named only where the DNA matches it firmly. Clone sizes are given selectively: once, few, many, or a class where the clone is expanded.

13	TRBV2	TRBJ1-5	-	-	CASSERAREPQHF	TGTGCCAGCAGTGAGCGGGCCCGGGAGCCCCAGCATTTT
13	TRBV18	TRBJ2-7	many	TRBD1	CASSPRTGDEQYF	TGTGCCAGCTCACCCCGGACAGGGGACGAGCAGTACTTC
17	TRBV6-1	TRBJ1-6	few	-	CASSFRGRQALNSPLHF	TGTGCCAGCAGTTTTCGGGGACGGCAGGCTTTGAATTCACCCCTCCACTTT
18	TRBV6-6	TRBJ2-5	-	-	CASSFTLPGLGSRETQYF	TGTGCCAGCAGTTTTACTCTACCAGGGTTGGGGTCCCGAGAGACCCAGTACTTC
16	TRBV6-6	TRBJ2-3	many	TRBD1	CASSYPGTDRTDTQYF	TGTGCCAGCAGTTATCCCGGGACAGACCGCACAGATACGCAGTATTTT
16	TRBV6-6	TRBJ2-1	-	TRBD2	CASSSQGLATRNEQFF	TGTGCCAGCAGTTCCCAGGGACTAGCGACGAGAAATGAGCAGTTCTTC
12	TRBV12-3/TRBV12-4	TRBJ1-2	many	-	CASKGFDYGYTF	TGTGCCAGCAAGGGGTTTGACTATGGCTACACCTTC
13	TRBV25-1	TRBJ2-3	few	-	CASSGLHTDTQYF	TGTGCCAGCAGTGGACTTCACACAGATACGCAGTATTTT
12	TRBV20-1	TRBJ2-7	few	TRBD1	CSAKGATYEQYF	TGCAGTGCTAAGGGGGCCACCTACGAGCAGTACTTC
14	TRBV13	TRBJ2-3	few	TRBD2	CASRPAGAEDTQYF	TGTGCCAGCCGTCCAGCGGGGGCGGAAGATACGCAGTATTTT
17	TRBV21-1	TRBJ2-1	-	-	CASSKCDRDRVRDEQFF	TGTGCCAGCAGCAAATGCGACCGGGACAGGGTACGGGATGAGCAGTTCTTC
16	TRBV5-6	TRBJ2-3	-	TRBD2	CASSFGLAGGYDTQYF	TGTGCCAGCAGCTTCGGTCTAGCGGGAGGTTACGATACGCAGTATTTT
17	TRBV4-2	TRBJ2-3	-	-	CASSQAPLPSHPDTQYF	TGTGCCAGCAGCCAAGCCCCTCTACCTTCTCACCCAGATACGCAGTATTTT
15	TRBV13	TRBJ2-3	few	-	CASSLVAVSTDTQYF	TGTGCCAGCAGCTTGGTAGCGGTTAGCACAGATACGCAGTATTTT
12	TRBV7-2	TRBJ1-2	-	-	CASSQHAGGYTF	TGTGCCAGCAGTCAGCACGCCGGAGGCTACACCTTC
11	TRBV5-1	TRBJ2-1	-	-	CASSAQGPKFF	TGCGCCAGCAGCGCCCAGGGCCCAAAGTTCTTC
15	TRBV6-2/TRBV6-3	TRBJ1-5	many	TRBD1	CASSATGGLHQPQHF	TGTGCCAGCAGCGCAACAGGGGGCCTCCATCAGCCCCAGCATTTT
12	TRBV2	TRBJ2-1	-	-	CASSATSTEQFF	TGTGCCAGCAGCGCGACTAGTACTGAGCAGTTCTTC
12	TRBV5-1	TRBJ2-5	medium-sized	-	CASSRDIETQYF	TGCGCCAGCAGCAGGGACATTGAGACCCAGTACTTC
13	TRBV7-3	TRBJ1-6	many	-	CASSFRPDSPLHF	TGTGCCAGCAGCTTTCGACCCGATTCACCCCTCCACTTT
17	TRBV3-1	TRBJ1-1	-	-	CASSLRGQAFMNTEAFF	TGTGCCAGCAGCCTAAGGGGCCAGGCCTTCATGAACACTGAAGCTTTCTTT
13	TRBV3-1	TRBJ2-7	-	-	CASSPQTGGEQYF	TGTGCCAGCAGCCCACAGACGGGCGGCGAGCAGTACTTC
12	TRBV30	TRBJ2-3	-	-	CAWTVGLDTQYF	TGTGCCTGGACAGTGGGATTGGATACGCAGTATTTT
15	TRBV12-3/TRBV12-4	TRBJ2-5	-	TRBD1	CASTQGDRPQETQYF	TGTGCCAGCACCCAGGGGGACAGGCCTCAAGAGACCCAGTACTTC
17	TRBV2	TRBJ2-1	few	-	CASSERGGTTLYNEQFF	TGTGCCAGCAGTGAACGCGGCGGGACGACTCTCTACAATGAGCAGTTCTTC
15	TRBV9	TRBJ2-7	-	TRBD1	CASSRTGQGAYEQYF	TGTGCCAGCAGTCGCACTGGACAGGGCGCCTACGAGCAGTACTTC
13	TRBV19	TRBJ2-7	few	-	CASSIQGPYEQYF	TGTGCCAGTAGTATTCAGGGGCCCTACGAGCAGTACTTC
15	TRBV12-3/TRBV12-4	TRBJ2-2	few	-	CASSPRDGNTGELFF	TGTGCCAGCAGTCCCCGGGACGGGAACACCGGGGAGCTGTTTTTT
13	TRBV7-8	TRBJ1-5	many	-	CASSLRGTVPQHF	TGTGCCAGCAGCTTAAGGGGTACCGTGCCCCAGCATTTT
16	TRBV7-3	TRBJ1-2	few	TRBD1	CASSSTNRGRGYGYTF	TGTGCCAGCAGCTCGACTAACAGGGGGCGCGGCTATGGCTACACCTTC
15	TRBV11-3	TRBJ1-2	-	TRBD1	CAGSKGTGGEHGYTF	TGTGCCGGCAGCAAAGGGACAGGGGGCGAACATGGCTACACCTTC
17	TRBV27	TRBJ1-6	many	TRBD1	CASSLSTGIPYNSPLHF	TGTGCCAGCAGTTTATCGACAGGGATTCCCTATAATTCACCCCTCCACTTT
15	TRBV7-8	TRBJ2-5	many	-	CASSPRFVPQETQYF	TGTGCCAGCAGCCCGCGCTTTGTCCCCCAAGAGACCCAGTACTTC
16	TRBV7-3	TRBJ1-1	many	-	CASSLNQEGPDRRAFF	TGTGCCAGCAGCTTAAATCAAGAAGGGCCAGATCGGAGAGCTTTCTTT
10	TRBV6-1	TRBJ1-2	-	-	CATLYHGYTF	TGTGCCACTCTTTACCATGGCTACACCTTC
13	TRBV10-1	TRBJ2-2	few	-	CASRGTLAGELFF	TGCGCCAGCAGGGGGACTTTAGCCGGGGAGCTGTTTTTT
14	TRBV7-3	TRBJ2-3	-	-	CASSYLGGTDTQYF	TGTGCCAGCAGCTATCTAGGAGGGACGGATACGCAGTATTTT
14	TRBV24-1	TRBJ2-2	few	-	CATRAGQNTGELFF	TGTGCCACCAGGGCGGGACAGAACACCGGGGAGCTGTTTTTT
12	TRBV10-3	TRBJ1-1	-	-	CAISEGRTAAFF	TGTGCCATCAGTGAGGGGCGAACCGCGGCTTTCTTT
15	TRBV3-1	TRBJ1-1	many	-	CASSQRDRRNTEAFF	TGTGCCAGCAGCCAGCGGGACCGGCGGAACACTGAAGCTTTCTTT